The entry below describes one T cell receptor (beta chain). This clone was found once. Its antigen remains unidentified. Base-call qualities are not available, and no considerably larger clone is one nucleotide away. This entry is derived from a study of T cell responses to AZD1222 COVID-19 vaccine (dated by TCRdb to the early 2020s). Study-level background: AZD1222 recipients with second doses at about 4 weeks or about 12 weeks were pooled, because spike-specific TCR depth and breadth did not differ between schedules. A total of 233 trial participants underwent TCR sequencing, of whom roughly 210 had received two doses of AZD1222 and roughly 26 had received two doses of the MenACWY control vaccine. Trial participants were enrolled by age into subgroups of 18-55, 56-69 and 70-plus years, and around 150, 28 and 57 TCR-sequenced participants, respectively, were included in these subgroups.

The CDR3 regions of human TCRbeta chains were analyzed by immunosequencing. The study's own analysis went as follows. TCRs in the repertoires were matched against a reference library of SARS-CoV-2-specific TCRs that had been generated with the MIRA antigen-specificity platform. Breadth was defined as the fraction of unique TCRs that were SARS-CoV-2-associated, and depth was defined as the fraction of total T cells that were SARS-CoV-2-associated. Using the MIRA data, each spike-specific TCR was mapped to the spike region that the TCR reacts to and placed in a CD4 or CD8 class. Log10-transformed breadth and depth values were compared by one-way ANOVA with Sidak's multiple comparisons tests. TCRdb provides this immuneACCESS table in a form limited to in-frame rearrangements. Some clones are lacking; in checked studies, under half of them reflect an unresolved V gene, and why the rest are absent is not known. The V and J calls and clone size come from that table; D and trimming were worked out from the DNA. The sample table shows around 120,000 clones, and approximately 96% are seen once. Jointly, the top ten make up roughly 2% of the sample.

Including the terminal cysteine and phenylalanine, the CDR3 comprises 15 residues. Only the CDR3 portion is preserved as DNA: 45 bases, with reading frame beginning at the first base. The germline V gene provides CDR1 KGHSH and CDR2 LQKENI. The trim is 2 bases for V and 5 bases for J, with a gap of 16 bases between the germline ends. Here is what the overall study found, with its caveats: Most participants were white British and females outnumbered males, and the authors suggested that clonal diversity may have been underestimated. The whole spike protein was spanned by vaccine-associated CD4 TCRs, and dominant responses were seen in regions 160-218 and 743-854. Because no samples from the day 14 peak response were available, repertoires could be characterized only after the peak T cell response. A significant rise in spike-specific TCR breadth and depth was observed after two AZD1222 doses relative to day 0 and relative to MenACWY recipients. In the small 56-69-year group, the increase in depth fell short of significance, most likely because of low power. Reportedly, close to half of the unique spike-specific TCRs recognized epitopes lying outside the regions that are mutated in the B.1.351 and B.1.1.7 variants. Only a handful of AZD1222 recipients were SARS-CoV-2 seropositive at baseline, limiting conclusions about previously exposed vaccinees.

The time point label of this sample denotes: baseline before first vaccination. Samples from vaccinated people were obtained from the UK trials COV001 and COV002, which included a single-blind randomized controlled phase 2/3 trial of AZD1222 (ChAdOx1 nCoV-19) in healthy adults. Trial participant PBMC samples were collected at day 0 and day 28 after the second dose for TCRbeta chain sequencing. The sample in question was peripheral blood, obtained on day 0 of AZD1222 vaccination. The TCR was taken from an adult in good health. The chain joins TRBV18 to TRBJ2-7; the D call could be TRBD1 or TRBD2, with each sharing 5 bases. CDR3 reads: CASSPYGAGLNEQYF. The sequenced DNA is TGTGCCAGCTCACCATACGGGGCAGGGCTCAACGAGCAGTACTTC. The CDR3 plus the reference TRBV18 and TRBJ2-7 genes for the other parts give the full variable domain: NAGVMQNPRHLVRRRGQEARLRCSPMKGHSHVYWYRQLPEEGLKFMVYLQKENIIDESGMPKERFSAEFPKEGPSILRIQQVVRGDSAAYFCASSPYGAGLNEQYFGPGTRLTVT.